The 15 T cell receptor beta chains below all came from one sample that was sequenced in a study of Ad26.COV2.S vaccination and SARS-CoV-2 variants. Treatment specified: around 19 received Ad26.COV2.S at low or high dose, single or two shots; a few received placebo; per-sample allocation not given. Sampling was done on day 63 after the first vaccine or placebo injection. Measured with immunoSEQ multiplex PCR; TCRdb has only the in-frame clones, and not every one. Of around 450,000 clones in the sample, roughly 89% were seen once. The source material was peripheral blood, sampled in a trial of Ad26.COV2.S vaccine versus placebo. Source of these receptors: a person between 18 and 65 years old who received the Ad26.COV2.S COVID-19 vaccine or a placebo.

Comment on this clone: In the same sample, other DNA sequences code for this CDR3. This chain joins TRBV5-1 and TRBJ1-1, with D tentatively TRBD1 (5 bases). Germline loops: CDR1 SGHRS, CDR2 YFSETQ. The germline V and J ends were trimmed by 5 bases and 4 bases, with 21 bases remaining between them. The CDR3 runs to 16 residues. The CDR3: CASSQLETALGTEAFF. The CDR3, as DNA: TGCGCCAGCAGTCAATTAGAGACAGCGTTGGGCACTGAAGCTTTCTTT.

This chain links TRBV7-3 with TRBJ2-7; no reliable D call. In germline, CDR1 is SGHTA, CDR2 FQGTGA. V dropped 2 bases and J dropped 1 base, with 12 bases sitting between them. The CDR3 length is 15 residues. CDR3 in amino acids: CASSLDFGQSYEQYF. The CDR3 nucleotides are TGTGCCAGCAGCTTAGATTTCGGGCAATCCTACGAGCAGTACTTC.

The V and J genes are TRBV7-6 and TRBJ1-1, with 7 bases that match TRBD1. Germline-derived CDR1 and CDR2 are SGHVS and FNYEAQ. J gave up 8 bases and V 0 bases, and 21 bases lay outside the gene matches. This CDR3 has 19 residues. The CDR3 is CASSLAPGQRQVLTTEAFF. In DNA form, the CDR3 reads TGTGCCAGCAGCTTAGCCCCGGGACAGAGACAGGTGCTGACTACGGAAGCTTTCTTT.

The chain combines TRBV4-1 with TRBJ2-4; no clear D. V was trimmed by 3 bases and J by 0 bases, leaving 6 bases between them. Germline lookup yields CDR1 MGHRA and CDR2 YSYEKL. This CDR3 region has 14 residues. CDR3 sequence reads: CASSQELAKNIQYF. The CDR3, as DNA: TGCGCCAGCAGCCAGGAACTAGCCAAAAACATTCAGTACTTC.

The chain recombines TRBV29-1 with TRBJ2-5, with D perhaps being TRBD1 or TRBD2 (5 bases each). The CDR3 runs to 11 residues. Trimming shortened V by 6 bases and J by 13 bases, and 18 bases separated the two germline ends. Germline CDR1 SQVTM, CDR2 ANQGSEA. CDR3 nucleotide sequence: TGCAGCGTGAATTCCGGGACGCCCCCGTACTTC. Translation: CSVNSGTPPYF.

V is TRBV5-4 and J is TRBJ1-3, with 9 bases matching TRBD1. J lost 3 bases, V lost 4 bases, and 5 bases had no gene match. This CDR3 region has 15 residues. CDR1 and CDR2 from the germline V gene are SGHNT and YYREEE (reference sequence). CDR3 residues: CASSPGTGHGNTIYF. As DNA, the CDR3 is TGTGCCAGCAGCCCGGGGACAGGGCATGGAAACACCATATATTTT.

The chain couples TRBV10-3 to TRBJ2-2; tentative D call: TRBD2 (6 bases). This CDR3 region has 12 residues. V was pared by 7 bases and J by 6 bases, with 9 bases between. CDR1 and CDR2 from the germline V gene are ENHRY and SYGVKD. For the CDR3, the DNA is TGTGCCATCACGGGGGTCCCCGGGGAGCTGTTTTTT. This encodes CAITGVPGELFF.

The CDR3 nucleotides are TGTGCCAGCAGCGTGGGGGGTGACCTTAACTATGGCTACACCTTC. Translating it yields CASSVGGDLNYGYTF. The J gene is TRBJ1-2, the V gene TRBV9; possibly TRBD1 for D (5 bases). The CDR3 covers 15 residues. Trimming removed 2 bases from V and 1 base from J, with 12 bases in between. Looked up from germline, CDR1 is SGDLS and CDR2 is YYNGEE. The whole variable domain, remainder taken from reference TRBV9 and TRBJ1-2, is DSGVTQTPKHLITATGQRVTLRCSPRSGDLSVYWYQQSLDQGLQFLIQYYNGEERAKGNILERFSAQQFPDLHSELNLSSLELGDSALYFCASSVGGDLNYGYTFGSGTRLTVV.

The chain has TRBV18 and TRBJ2-1; D remains unclear. The V end was cut by 2 bases, the J end by 7 bases, with 24 bases between. The CDR3 length is 18 residues. Germline V gene lookup returns CDR1 KGHSH and CDR2 LQKENI. CDR3 in DNA: TGTGCCAGCTCACCATTGGCCCCGGGTTTAGCAATAGGTAATGAGCAGTTCTTC. Protein: CASSPLAPGLAIGNEQFF.

The chain employs TRBV3-1 (or the pseudogene TRBV3-2) and TRBJ2-2; a possible D gene is TRBD1 (6 bases). This CDR3 region has 16 residues. Germline values: CDR1 LGHDT, CDR2 YNNKEL (reference sequence). V lost 4 bases, J lost 0 bases, and 12 bases lay in between. The chain's CDR3 is CASSPGANANTGELFF. The CDR3, as DNA: TGTGCCAGCAGCCCAGGGGCTAACGCGAACACCGGGGAGCTGTTTTTT.

The V gene is TRBV7-3, the J gene TRBJ1-1; maybe TRBD1 (5 bases). Germline CDR1 and CDR2: SGHTA and FQGTGA. The CDR3 consists of 14 residues. V was shortened by 5 bases and J by 3 bases, with 13 bases between the two germline ends. CDR3: CASSPRAGHTEAFF. As DNA, the CDR3 is TGTGCCAGCAGCCCCCGGGCAGGGCACACTGAAGCTTTCTTT.

The rearrangement uses TRBV19 and TRBJ2-6; D gene ambiguous. CDR1 is LNHDA and CDR2 is SQIVND in the germline V gene (reference sequence). The CDR3 contains 16 residues. V shed 5 bases and J shed 0 bases, with 11 bases lying between them. CDR3 DNA sequence: TGTGCCAGTAGTTACGGGCGAATCTCTGGGGCCAACGTCCTGACTTTC. It is translated as CASSYGRISGANVLTF.

V gene TRBV7-9 combines with J gene TRBJ2-7, with D uncertain. V lost 3 bases and J 6 bases, leaving 15 bases between the germline ends. CDR3 size: 14 residues. CDR1 and CDR2 (germline): SEHNR, FQNEAQ (reference sequence). The CDR3 coding sequence is TGTGCCAGCAGCTTCGGGCGAATGCGGACCGAGCAGTACTTC. Protein product: CASSFGRMRTEQYF.

The chain has TRBV30 and TRBJ2-1; the match to TRBD2 covers 15 bases. With 5 bases clipped from V and 10 bases from J, the junction kept 3 bases outside the gene matches. The CDR3 extends over 13 amino acids. In germline, CDR1 is GTSNPN, CDR2 SVGIG (reference sequence). In DNA form, the CDR3 reads TGTGCCTGGTGGACTAGCGGGAGGGGGGAGCAGTTCTTC. This sequence encodes CAWWTSGRGEQFF.

The rearrangement joins TRBV5-1 to TRBJ2-3; 12 positions agree with TRBD2. This CDR3 contains 17 residues. The V segment lost 3 bases and the J segment 3 bases; nucleotides outside the gene matches: 8. CDR1 and CDR2 (germline): SGHRS, YFSETQ. CDR3 in amino acids: CASSSGLAGRETDTQYF. The CDR3 DNA sequence: TGCGCCAGCAGCTCTGGACTAGCGGGAAGAGAAACAGATACGCAGTATTTT.